Listed here are 5 T cell receptor beta chains from one sample, sequenced in a study of CD8+ T cells in alopecia areata. Extracted RNA was reverse transcribed, and the resulting cDNA served as sequencing template. Using immunoSEQ multiplex PCR, the repertoire was profiled, and TCRdb retains in-frame clones only, with some absent. The table lists tens of thousands of clones, roughly half of them singletons. Sequencing input: NKG2D-high CD8+ T cells sorted from blood. The receptors here all came from a human donor with alopecia areata.

The genes are TRBV2 and TRBJ2-3; 7 bases line up with TRBD1. Germline values: CDR1 SNHLY, CDR2 FYNNEI. This CDR3 has 14 residues. V was pared by 8 bases and J by 2 bases, with 7 bases of the junction left unmatched. The CDR3 DNA sequence: TGTGCCAGCCTACAGGGGAGTAACACAGATACGCAGTATTTT. Amino acids: CASLQGSNTDTQYF.

The V and J genes are TRBV9 and TRBJ2-5; no clear D. The V end was cut by 0 bases, the J end by 7 bases, with 7 bases between. Germline V gene data show CDR1 as SGDLS and CDR2 as YYNGEE. The CDR3 is 12 residues long. The CDR3, as DNA: TGTGCCAGCAGCGTAGATGCGGTGACCCAGTACTTC. Its translation is CASSVDAVTQYF.

This clone showed up just a few times. This chain uses TRBV2 with TRBJ2-3; possibly TRBD2 for D (7 bases). The ends were cut back, 2 bases at V and 4 bases at J, with 13 bases in the middle. The CDR3 consists of 15 residues. In germline, CDR1 is SNHLY, CDR2 FYNNEI. The CDR3 sequence is CASSELSGGPDTQYF. The CDR3 nucleotides read TGTGCCAGCAGTGAACTATCGGGGGGCCCAGATACGCAGTATTTT.

The chain is built from TRBV29-1 and TRBJ2-1; 9 bases are shared with TRBD2. CDR3 size: 13 residues. V gave up 7 bases and J gave up 7 bases; unmatched junction bases: 8. Germline V lookup: CDR1 SQVTM, CDR2 ANQGSEA. CDR3 residues: CSATSGLLNEQFF. CDR3 DNA: TGCAGCGCCACTAGCGGGCTCTTGAATGAGCAGTTCTTC.

The chain has TRBV11-2 and TRBJ2-1; perhaps TRBD2 as D (5 bases). V was pared by 2 bases and J by 8 bases, with 10 bases between. This CDR3 contains 13 residues. CDR1 is SGHAT, CDR2 FQNNGV, per germline. DNA for the CDR3: TGTGCCAGCAGCTTATCCGACGGGGATGAGCAGTTCTTC. It yields the protein CASSLSDGDEQFF. The entire variable domain, with the rest obtained from reference TRBV11-2 and TRBJ2-1, is as follows: EAGVAQSPRYKIIEKRQSVAFWCNPISGHATLYWYQQILGQGPKLLIQFQNNGVVDDSQLPKDRFSAERLKGVDSTLKIQPAKLEDSAVYLCASSLSDGDEQFFGPGTRLTVL.